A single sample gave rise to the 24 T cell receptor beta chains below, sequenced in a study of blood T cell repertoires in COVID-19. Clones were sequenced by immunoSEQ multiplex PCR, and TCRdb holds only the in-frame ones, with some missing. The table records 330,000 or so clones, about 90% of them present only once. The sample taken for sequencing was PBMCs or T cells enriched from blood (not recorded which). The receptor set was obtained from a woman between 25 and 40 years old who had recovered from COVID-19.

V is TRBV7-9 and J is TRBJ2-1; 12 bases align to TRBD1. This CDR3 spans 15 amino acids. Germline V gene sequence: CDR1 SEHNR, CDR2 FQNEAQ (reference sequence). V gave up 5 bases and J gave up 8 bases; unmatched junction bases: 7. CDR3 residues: CASSVRDRGHDEQFF. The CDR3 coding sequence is TGTGCCAGCAGCGTCCGGGACAGGGGGCACGATGAGCAGTTCTTC.

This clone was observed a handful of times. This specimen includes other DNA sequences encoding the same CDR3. CDR3 amino acids: CARSTGDSGNTIYF. In DNA form, the CDR3 reads TGTGCCAGGTCGACAGGGGACTCTGGAAACACCATATATTTT. This chain links TRBV2 with TRBJ1-3; 8 bases line up with TRBD1. The trim removed 9 bases at V and 0 bases at J, leaving 4 bases unmatched. Per the germline V gene, CDR1 is SNHLY and CDR2 is FYNNEI. The CDR3 has 14 residues.

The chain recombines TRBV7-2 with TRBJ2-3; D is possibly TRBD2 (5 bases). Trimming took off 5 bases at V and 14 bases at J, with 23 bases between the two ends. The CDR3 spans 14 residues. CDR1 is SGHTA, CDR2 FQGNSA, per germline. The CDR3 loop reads CASSPSLIALVVYF. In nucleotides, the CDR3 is TGTGCCAGCAGCCCATCCCTAATAGCGTTAGTAGTGTATTTT. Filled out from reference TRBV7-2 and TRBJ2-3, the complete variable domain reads GAGVSQSPSNKVTEKGKDVELRCDPISGHTALYWYRQSLGQGLEFLIYFQGNSAPDKSGLPSDRFSAERTGGSVSTLTIQRTQQEDSAVYLCASSPSLIALVVYFGPGTRLTVL.

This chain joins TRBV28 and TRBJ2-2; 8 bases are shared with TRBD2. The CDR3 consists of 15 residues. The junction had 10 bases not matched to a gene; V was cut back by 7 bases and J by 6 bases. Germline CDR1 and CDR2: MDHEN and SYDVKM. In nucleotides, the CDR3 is TGTGCCAGCATTGAAGTCGGGAGGGGACCCGGGGAGCTGTTTTTT. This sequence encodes CASIEVGRGPGELFF.

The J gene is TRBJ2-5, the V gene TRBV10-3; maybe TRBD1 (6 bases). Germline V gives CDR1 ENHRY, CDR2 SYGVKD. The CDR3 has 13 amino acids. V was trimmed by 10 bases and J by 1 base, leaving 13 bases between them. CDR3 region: CASREQGQETQYF. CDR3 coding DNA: TGTGCCAGCAGGGAACAGGGCCAAGAGACCCAGTACTTC.

CDR3 sequence reads: CASSHTLGQGKVGKLFF. The CDR3 bases are TGTGCCAGCAGTCACACTCTGGGACAGGGGAAAGTGGGAAAACTGTTTTTT. The gene calls are TRBV6-6 and TRBJ1-4; 10 nucleotides match TRBD1. Germline V gene lookup returns CDR1 MNHNY and CDR2 SVGAGI (reference sequence). Trimming took 5 bases from V and 10 from J; bases not matched to a gene: 16. CDR3 size: 17 residues.

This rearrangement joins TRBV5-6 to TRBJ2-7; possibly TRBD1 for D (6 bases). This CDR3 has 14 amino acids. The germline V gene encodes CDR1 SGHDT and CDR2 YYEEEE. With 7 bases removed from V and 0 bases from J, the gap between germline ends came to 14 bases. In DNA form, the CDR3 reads TGTGCCAGCTGGAACGGGGACACCTCCTACGAGCAGTACTTC. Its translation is CASWNGDTSYEQYF.

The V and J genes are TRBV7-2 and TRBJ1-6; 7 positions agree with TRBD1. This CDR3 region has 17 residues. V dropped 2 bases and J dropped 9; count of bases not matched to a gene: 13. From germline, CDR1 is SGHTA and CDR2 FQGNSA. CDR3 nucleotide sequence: TGTGCCAGCAGCTTAAAACCATCCGCGACAGGGCTTTCACCCCTCCACTTT. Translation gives CASSLKPSATGLSPLHF.

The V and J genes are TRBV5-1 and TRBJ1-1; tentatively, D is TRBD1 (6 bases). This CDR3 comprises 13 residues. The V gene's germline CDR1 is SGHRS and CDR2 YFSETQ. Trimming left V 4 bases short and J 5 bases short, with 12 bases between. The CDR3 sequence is CASSTTGMTEAFF. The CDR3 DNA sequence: TGCGCCAGCAGCACAACAGGGATGACTGAAGCTTTCTTT. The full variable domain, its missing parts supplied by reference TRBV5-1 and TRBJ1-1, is KAGVTQTPRYLIKTRGQQVTLSCSPISGHRSVSWYQQTPGQGLQFLFEYFSETQRNKGNFPGRFSGRQFSNSRSEMNVSTLELGDSALYLCASSTTGMTEAFFGQGTRLTVV.

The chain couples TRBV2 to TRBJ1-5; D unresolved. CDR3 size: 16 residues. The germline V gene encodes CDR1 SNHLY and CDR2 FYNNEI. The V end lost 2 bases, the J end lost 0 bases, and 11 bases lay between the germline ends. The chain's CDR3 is CASSELKGGSNQPQHF. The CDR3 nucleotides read TGTGCCAGCAGTGAACTCAAAGGCGGTAGCAATCAGCCCCAGCATTTT.

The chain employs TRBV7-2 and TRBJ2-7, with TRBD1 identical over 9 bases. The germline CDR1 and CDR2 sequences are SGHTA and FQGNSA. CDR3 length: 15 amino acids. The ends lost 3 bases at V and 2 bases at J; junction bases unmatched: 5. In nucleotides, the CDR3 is TGTGCCAGCAGCTTGGAGGGGACAGGGACCTACGAGCAGTACTTC. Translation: CASSLEGTGTYEQYF.

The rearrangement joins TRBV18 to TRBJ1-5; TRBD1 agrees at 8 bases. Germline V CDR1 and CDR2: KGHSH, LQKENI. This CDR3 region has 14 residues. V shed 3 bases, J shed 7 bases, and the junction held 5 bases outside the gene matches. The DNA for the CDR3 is TGTGCCAGCTCACCCATGGACAGGGACCAGCCCCAGCATTTT. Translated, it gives CASSPMDRDQPQHF. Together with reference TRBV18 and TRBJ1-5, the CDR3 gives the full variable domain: NAGVMQNPRHLVRRRGQEARLRCSPMKGHSHVYWYRQLPEEGLKFMVYLQKENIIDESGMPKERFSAEFPKEGPSILRIQQVVRGDSAAYFCASSPMDRDQPQHFGDGTRLSIL.

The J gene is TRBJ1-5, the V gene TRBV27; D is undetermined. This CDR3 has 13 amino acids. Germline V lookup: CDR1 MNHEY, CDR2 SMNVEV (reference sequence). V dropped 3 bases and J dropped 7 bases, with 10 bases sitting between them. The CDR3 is CASSFGARQPQHF. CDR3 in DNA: TGTGCCAGCAGTTTTGGCGCTAGGCAGCCCCAGCATTTT.

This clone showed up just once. The CDR3 loop is CSVERGTRETQYF. The CDR3 DNA reads as TGCAGCGTTGAAAGGGGCACTCGAGAGACCCAGTACTTC. J is TRBJ2-5 and V is TRBV29-1; weak D call: TRBD1 (5 bases). Per germline, CDR1 SQVTM and CDR2 ANQGSEA. The V end was cut by 2 bases, the J end by 4 bases, with 11 bases between. The CDR3 totals 13 residues.

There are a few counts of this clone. The CDR3 coding sequence is TGTGCCAGCAGCGTAGAGCGGGGGCCGCTACACACCGGGGAGCTGTTTTTT. This encodes CASSVERGPLHTGELFF. V is TRBV9 and J is TRBJ2-2; 8 nucleotides match TRBD2. This CDR3 comprises 17 residues. V shed 0 bases, J shed 3 bases, and the junction held 7 bases outside the gene matches. CDR1 is SGDLS and CDR2 is YYNGEE in the germline V gene.

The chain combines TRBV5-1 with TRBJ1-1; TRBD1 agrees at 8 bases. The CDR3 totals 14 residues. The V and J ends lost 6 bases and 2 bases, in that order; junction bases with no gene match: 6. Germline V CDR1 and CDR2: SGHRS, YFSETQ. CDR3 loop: CASIGGTGNTEAFF. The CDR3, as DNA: TGCGCCAGCATCGGGGGGACAGGCAACACTGAAGCTTTCTTT.

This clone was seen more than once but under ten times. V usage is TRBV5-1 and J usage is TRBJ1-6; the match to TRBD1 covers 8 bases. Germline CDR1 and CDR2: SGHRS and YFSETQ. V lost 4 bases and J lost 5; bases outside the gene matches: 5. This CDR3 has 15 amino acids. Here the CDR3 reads CASSTGQANNSPLHF. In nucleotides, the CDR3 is TGCGCCAGCAGCACGGGACAGGCCAATAATTCACCCCTCCACTTT.

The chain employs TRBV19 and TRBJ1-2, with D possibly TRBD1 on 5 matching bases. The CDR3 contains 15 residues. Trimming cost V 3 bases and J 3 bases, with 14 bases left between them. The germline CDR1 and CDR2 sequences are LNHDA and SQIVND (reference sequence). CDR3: CASSIRDGMDYGYTF. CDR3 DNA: TGTGCCAGTAGTATCAGGGATGGAATGGACTATGGCTACACCTTC. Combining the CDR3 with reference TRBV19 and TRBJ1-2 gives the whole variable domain DGGITQSPKYLFRKEGQNVTLSCEQNLNHDAMYWYRQDPGQGLRLIYYSQIVNDFQKGDIAEGYSVSREKKESFPLTVTSAQKNPTAFYLCASSIRDGMDYGYTFGSGTRLTVV.

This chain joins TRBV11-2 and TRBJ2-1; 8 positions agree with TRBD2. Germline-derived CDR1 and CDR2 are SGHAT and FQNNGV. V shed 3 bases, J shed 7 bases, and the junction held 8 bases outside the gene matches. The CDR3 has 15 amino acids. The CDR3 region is CASSLGSGSMNEQFF. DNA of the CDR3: TGTGCCAGCAGCTTGGGAAGCGGGAGTATGAATGAGCAGTTCTTC. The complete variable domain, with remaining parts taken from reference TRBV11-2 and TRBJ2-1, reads EAGVAQSPRYKIIEKRQSVAFWCNPISGHATLYWYQQILGQGPKLLIQFQNNGVVDDSQLPKDRFSAERLKGVDSTLKIQPAKLEDSAVYLCASSLGSGSMNEQFFGPGTRLTVL.

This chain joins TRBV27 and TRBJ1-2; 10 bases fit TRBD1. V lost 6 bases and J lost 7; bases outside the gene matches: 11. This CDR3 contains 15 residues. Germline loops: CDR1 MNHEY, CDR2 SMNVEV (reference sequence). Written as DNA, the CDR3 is TGTGCCAGCAGCCCTGGACAGGGGGGGAGTTCTGGCTACACCTTC. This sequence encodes CASSPGQGGSSGYTF.

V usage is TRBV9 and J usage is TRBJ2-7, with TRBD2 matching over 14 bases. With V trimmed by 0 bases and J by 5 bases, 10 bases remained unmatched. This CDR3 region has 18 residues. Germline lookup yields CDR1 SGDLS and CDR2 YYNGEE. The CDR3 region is CASSVATGGTSGRNEQYF. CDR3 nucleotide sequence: TGTGCCAGCAGCGTAGCTACAGGGGGGACTAGCGGGAGAAACGAGCAGTACTTC.

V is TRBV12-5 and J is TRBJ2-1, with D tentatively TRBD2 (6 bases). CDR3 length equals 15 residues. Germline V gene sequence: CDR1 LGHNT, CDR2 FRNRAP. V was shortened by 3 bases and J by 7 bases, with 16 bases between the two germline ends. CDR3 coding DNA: TGTGCTAGTGGTTTAGGTGGGCGGGGATTAAATGAGCAGTTCTTC. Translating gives CASGLGGRGLNEQFF.

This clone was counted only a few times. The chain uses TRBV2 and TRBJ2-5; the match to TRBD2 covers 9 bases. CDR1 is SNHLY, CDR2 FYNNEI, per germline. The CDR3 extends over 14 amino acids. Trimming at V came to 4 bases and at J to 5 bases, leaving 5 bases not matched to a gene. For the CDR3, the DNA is TGTGCCAGCAGTGCGAGGACTAGCGTGGAGACCCAGTACTTC. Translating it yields CASSARTSVETQYF.

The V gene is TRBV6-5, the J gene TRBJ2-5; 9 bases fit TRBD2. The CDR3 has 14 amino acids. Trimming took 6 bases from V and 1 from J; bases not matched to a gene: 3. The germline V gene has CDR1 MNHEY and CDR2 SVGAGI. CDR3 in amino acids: CASRRLAAQETQYF. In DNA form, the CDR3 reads TGTGCCAGCAGAAGACTAGCGGCCCAAGAGACCCAGTACTTC.